Below, 21 T cell receptor beta chains from the same sample are listed, as sequenced in a study of blood T cell repertoires in COVID-19 (TCRdb year 2020). Library creation used the immunoSEQ multiplex PCR assay. Here the immuneACCESS table is served through TCRdb, limited to in-frame sequences with V and J called. Missing clones are a known gap in these copies; in checked studies unresolved V genes cover under half, and the rest lacks a known reason. Counted in this sample were fewer than 65,000 clones; about 89% of them appeared once. The top ten clonotypes cover 6% to 7% of the sample. The sequenced sample consisted of peripheral blood. Receptors were obtained from a man aged 55 to 69 with acute or convalescent COVID-19.

The chain recombines TRBV7-8 with TRBJ1-5, with 7 nucleotides matching TRBD1. V trimming: 6 bases; J trimming: 6 bases; junction bases outside the gene matches: 11. The CDR3 sequence is 15 residues long. Germline CDR1 is SGHVS and CDR2 is FQNEAQ. The CDR3 region is CASSFDRAVGQPQHF. As DNA, the CDR3 is TGTGCCAGCAGTTTTGACAGGGCGGTGGGTCAGCCCCAGCATTTT.

This clone was recorded a few times. The chain uses TRBV6-5 and TRBJ1-1; D might be TRBD1 (5 bases). The V gene's germline CDR1 is MNHEY and CDR2 SVGAGI. V lost 2 bases, J lost 9 bases, and 16 bases lay in between. The length of the CDR3 is 14 residues. The CDR3 region has the DNA TGTGCCAGCAGTTACGCGCAGGGTGCTTTTCAAGCTTTCTTT. Translating it yields CASSYAQGAFQAFF.

V and J are TRBV9 and TRBJ2-7; D is uncertain. CDR1 SGDLS and CDR2 YYNGEE come from the germline V gene. The V gene lost 0 bases and the J gene lost 2 bases, with 9 bases spanning the gap. The CDR3 is 14 residues long. CDR3 DNA: TGTGCCAGCAGCGTAGGGGCCGTAACCTACGAGCAGTACTTC. It specifies CASSVGAVTYEQYF.

This chain joins TRBV5-6 and TRBJ1-2, with TRBD1 matching over 7 bases. In germline, CDR1 is SGHDT, CDR2 YYEEEE. This CDR3 has 14 residues. After removal of 2 bases from V and 4 bases from J, the junction contained 5 bases not matched to a gene. This CDR3 is CASSFPSGGYGYTF. The CDR3 DNA reads as TGTGCCAGCAGCTTTCCGTCAGGGGGCTATGGCTACACCTTC. The full variable domain, completed using reference TRBV5-6 and TRBJ1-2, is DAGVTQSPTHLIKTRGQQVTLRCSPKSGHDTVSWYQQALGQGPQFIFQYYEEEERQRGNFPDRFSGHQFPNYSSELNVNALLLGDSALYLCASSFPSGGYGYTFGSGTRLTVV.

J is TRBJ1-5 and V is TRBV5-6, with unresolved D. Trimming pared 4 bases from V and 0 bases from J, leaving 14 bases between. Germline V gives CDR1 SGHDT, CDR2 YYEEEE. This CDR3 is 16 amino acids long. Here the CDR3 DNA reads TGTGCCAGCAGCCACACCAGCAGGCTTAGCAATCAGCCCCAGCATTTT. Protein sequence: CASSHTSRLSNQPQHF.

The rearrangement joins TRBV19 to TRBJ1-2; D is unresolved. V was trimmed by 7 bases and J by 4 bases, leaving 16 bases between them. Germline loops: CDR1 LNHDA, CDR2 SQIVND (reference sequence). This CDR3 is 14 amino acids long. CDR3 region: CASTIVEGPYGYTF. The CDR3 bases are TGTGCCAGTACCATCGTTGAGGGTCCCTATGGCTACACCTTC.

The CDR3 nucleotides are TGTGCCAGCAGCTCCACAGGGGGCACGACTGGAAACACCATATATTTT. This codes for CASSSTGGTTGNTIYF. The rearrangement joins TRBV13 to TRBJ1-3; 9 nucleotides line up with TRBD1. From germline, CDR1 is PRHDT and CDR2 FYEKMQ (reference sequence). This CDR3 spans 16 amino acids. Trimming at V came to 4 bases and at J to 2 bases, leaving 6 bases not matched to a gene.

V usage is TRBV5-1 and J usage is TRBJ1-4, with 7 bases identical to TRBD1. The CDR3 loop spans 19 amino acids. Trimming took 2 bases from V and 2 from J; bases not matched to a gene: 15. In germline, CDR1 is SGHRS, CDR2 YFSETQ. The CDR3 here is CASSFRPIQTGSTNEKLFF. The DNA for the CDR3 is TGCGCCAGCAGCTTTAGACCTATCCAGACAGGGAGTACTAATGAAAAACTGTTTTTT.

The chain links TRBV18 to TRBJ2-3; weak D call: TRBD1 (7 bases). CDR3 length: 15 residues. The germline CDR1 and CDR2 sequences are KGHSH and LQKENI. Trimming removed 4 bases from V and 0 bases from J, with 11 bases in between. The CDR3 DNA reads as TGTGCCAGCTCACTCTCAGGGGGGAGCACAGATACGCAGTATTTT. Protein sequence: CASSLSGGSTDTQYF. The full variable domain, in which reference TRBV18 and TRBJ2-3 provide the parts outside the CDR3, is NAGVMQNPRHLVRRRGQEARLRCSPMKGHSHVYWYRQLPEEGLKFMVYLQKENIIDESGMPKERFSAEFPKEGPSILRIQQVVRGDSAAYFCASSLSGGSTDTQYFGPGTRLTVL.

This chain connects TRBV14 to TRBJ2-1; possible D gene TRBD1, 6 bases. Trimming removed 6 bases from V and 6 bases from J, with 9 bases in between. The CDR3 loop spans 12 amino acids. Germline CDR1 is SGHDN and CDR2 is FVKESK. The CDR3 is CASSQQGNEQFF. In DNA form, the CDR3 reads TGTGCCAGCAGTCAACAGGGCAATGAGCAGTTCTTC.

The CDR3 DNA reads TGTGCCAGTAGTATTATAAGGACAGGGAAAATTGCCGGCGGCTACACCTTC. It specifies CASSIIRTGKIAGGYTF. The genes are TRBV19 and TRBJ1-2; 8 positions match TRBD1. Trimming at V came to 3 bases and at J to 8 bases, leaving 17 bases not matched to a gene. The CDR3 has 17 residues. Looked up from germline, CDR1 is LNHDA and CDR2 is SQIVND (reference sequence).

The chain uses TRBV6-5 and TRBJ2-7; 9 bases are a match to TRBD1. Unmatched junction bases numbered 4, after V lost 7 bases and J lost 3 bases. This CDR3 spans 13 amino acids. Germline lookup yields CDR1 MNHEY and CDR2 SVGAGI. For the CDR3, the DNA is TGTGCCAGCACTGGACAGGGGAGCTACGAGCAGTACTTC. Encoded protein: CASTGQGSYEQYF.

Here the CDR3 reads CASSPGSSYEQYF. CDR3 in DNA: TGTGCCAGCTCACCCGGGAGCTCCTACGAGCAGTACTTC. The chain recombines TRBV18 with TRBJ2-7; TRBD2 is a possible D gene (6 bases). The CDR3 contains 13 residues. In germline, CDR1 is KGHSH, CDR2 LQKENI. The germline V and J ends were trimmed by 3 bases and 0 bases, with 6 bases remaining between them.

The V and J genes are TRBV6-5 and TRBJ2-1; D gene ambiguous. V lost 6 bases, J lost 3 bases, and 15 bases lay in between. This CDR3 comprises 15 residues. Looked up from germline, CDR1 is MNHEY and CDR2 is SVGAGI. In DNA form, the CDR3 reads TGTGCCAGCAGATTCCGTGAGGTGAACTACAATGAGCAGTTCTTC. This encodes CASRFREVNYNEQFF.

The chain combines TRBV19 with TRBJ2-2, with D unresolved. V was clipped by 2 bases and J by 0 bases, with 10 bases between them. CDR3 size: 16 residues. The germline CDR1 and CDR2 sequences are LNHDA and SQIVND (reference sequence). This CDR3 reads CASSIRGHPNTGELFF. The CDR3 bases are TGTGCCAGTAGTATAAGAGGCCATCCGAACACCGGGGAGCTGTTTTTT.

This chain uses TRBV7-9 with TRBJ1-3; TRBD1 is a possible D gene (5 bases). Germline CDR1 and CDR2: SEHNR and FQNEAQ (reference sequence). The ends were cut back, 0 bases at V and 8 bases at J, with 5 bases in the middle. CDR3 length equals 12 residues. The CDR3 coding sequence is TGTGCCAGCAGCTTAGCGGGGCACACCATATATTTT. Encoded protein: CASSLAGHTIYF.

The rearrangement links TRBV12-3 or TRBV12-4 to TRBJ1-1; 8 nucleotides align to TRBD1. The CDR3 has 12 amino acids. V lost 6 bases to trimming and J lost 7 bases; unmatched junction nucleotides: 4. This CDR3 reads CASRITGGEAFF. The CDR3, as DNA: TGTGCCAGCAGGATAACAGGGGGTGAAGCTTTCTTT.

V and J are TRBV28 and TRBJ1-2; D perhaps matches TRBD1 (5 bases). Trimming took off 11 bases at V and 7 bases at J, with 11 bases between the two ends. There are 10 residues in the CDR3. CDR1 and CDR2 (germline): MDHEN, SYDVKM. The CDR3 spells CAGGGRGYTF. CDR3 coding DNA: TGTGCCGGGGGGGGACGTGGCTACACCTTC.

V usage is TRBV4-1 and J usage is TRBJ1-3; no clear D. V was clipped by 4 bases and J by 4 bases, with 11 bases between them. The germline V gene encodes CDR1 MGHRA and CDR2 YSYEKL. The CDR3 covers 14 residues. Written as DNA, the CDR3 is TGCGCCAGCAGCCGCGGAGGGTCCGGAAACACCATATATTTT. Amino acids: CASSRGGSGNTIYF.

The rearrangement links TRBV9 to TRBJ2-7, with 11 bases fitting TRBD1. From germline, CDR1 is SGDLS and CDR2 YYNGEE. Trimming took 2 bases from V and 2 from J; bases not matched to a gene: 6. The CDR3 contains 16 residues. CDR3 DNA: TGTGCCAGCAGCGTGGACCCGGGACAGGGGGCCTACGAGCAGTACTTC. Encoded protein: CASSVDPGQGAYEQYF.

The gene calls are TRBV10-3 and TRBJ2-6; D unclear. The CDR3 runs 17 residues. V lost 1 base, J lost 0 bases, and 10 bases lay in between. CDR1 and CDR2 from the germline V gene are ENHRY and SYGVKD. The CDR3 DNA is TGTGCCATCAGTGAGTTTGACACGGTCTCTGGGGCCAACGTCCTGACTTTC. Amino acid sequence: CAISEFDTVSGANVLTF.